Listed below are T cell receptor beta chains from one sample, sequenced in a study of shared clonotypes between healthy human individuals. Clones were read by immunoSEQ multiplex PCR, and TCRdb kept only the in-frame ones, dropping some. Of about 820,000 clones in the sample, 80% to 95% were seen once. Sequenced sample: naive CD8+ T cells sorted from blood. Source of these receptors: a man between 25 and 39 years old in good health. Both conserved end residues are trimmed from each CDR3.

j_call cdr3_length v_call cdr3_aa
TRBJ2-5 14 TRBV15 ATSRDIAPYGETQY
TRBJ2-1 13 TRBV11-1 ASSHTSGSLNEQF
TRBJ2-1 14 TRBV2 ASSEYRLLGGNEQF
TRBJ1-5 11 TRBV12-5 ASGQGGGQPQH
TRBJ2-2 11 TRBV5-4 ASSWRGTGELF
TRBJ2-1 14 TRBV5-1 ASSLALGLLPSEQF
TRBJ2-3 14 TRBV5-4 ATALRTSASTDTQY
TRBJ2-5 12 TRBV6-5 ASRAGGRGETQY
TRBJ2-7 11 TRBV27 ASAAGGPYEQY
TRBJ1-5 10 TRBV28 ASSTGDQPQH
TRBJ2-5 10 TRBV7-8 ASSLGSETQY
TRBJ1-5 12 TRBV28 ASQGQGAVQPQH
TRBJ2-1 12 TRBV10-2 ASSESQLAAEQF
TRBJ1-2 12 TRBV27 ASSYGTGNYGYT
TRBJ1-1 19 TRBV9 ASSVFDLGLQGDYRNTEAF
TRBJ2-1 10 TRBV13 ASSPGFNEQF
TRBJ2-1 11 TRBV7-6 ASSLSGRNEQF
TRBJ2-1 17 TRBV7-9 ASRSPPRGREVTYNEQF
TRBJ1-2 11 TRBV29-1 SVENLGQGGYT
TRBJ1-1 12 TRBV9 ASSGPWTIDQAF
TRBJ1-4 14 TRBV6-5 ASSSILVRANEKLF
TRBJ2-5 12 TRBV5-6 ASSFSRRQETQY
TRBJ2-1 18 TRBV2 ASSEENSGAGKWSYNEQF
TRBJ2-7 11 TRBV29-1 SVPAGDSYEQY
TRBJ2-7 12 TRBV27 ASSSLNRGDEQY
TRBJ2-7 12 TRBV10-3 AIRGTGDTYEQY
TRBJ2-3 11 TRBV7-8 ASSLIRTDTQY
TRBJ2-1 11 TRBV29-1 SVVGGRGNEQF
TRBJ2-5 15 TRBV28 ASSSRPSSGTQETQY
TRBJ2-1 13 TRBV15 ATSNWTSSVNEQF
TRBJ2-3 14 TRBV5-8 ASSLRLVNGADTQY
TRBJ2-1 12 TRBV5-6 ASSLGQGVDEQF
TRBJ2-7 11 TRBV27 ASSLFGSYEQY
TRBJ2-2 12 TRBV27 ASSLSRSLGELF
TRBJ1-1 12 TRBV19 ASSIDGGSTEAF
TRBJ2-5 13 TRBV7-6 ASSLEDGGWETQY
TRBJ2-2 16 TRBV7-8 ASSLAGQGFANTGELF
TRBJ2-7 13 TRBV10-1 ARGGGLDRSYEQY
TRBJ2-2 15 TRBV18 ASSRQVRVANTGELF
TRBJ2-5 10 TRBV7-9 ASSQDRETQY
TRBJ2-7 12 TRBV29-1 SVAPRDSEYEQY
TRBJ1-3 10 TRBV30 AWSGDGNTIY
TRBJ1-2 12 TRBV27 ASSFAGGGYGYT
TRBJ2-1 9 TRBV20-1 SARVVNEQF
TRBJ2-2 14 TRBV27 ASSFFLAGGTGELF
TRBJ2-3 13 TRBV6-4 ASSEGTGSTDTQY
TRBJ2-5 12 TRBV6-5 ASSYISEQETQY
TRBJ2-5 16 TRBV11-2 ASSLVSPVAEKGETQY
TRBJ2-3 13 TRBV5-1 ASSLDSTGTDTQY
TRBJ2-1 16 TRBV6-1 ASSGTSGGAVSYNEQF
TRBJ2-3 14 TRBV18 ASSPSRGASTDTQY
TRBJ2-1 8 TRBV30 AWRDNEQF
TRBJ2-7 12 TRBV4-1 ASSFAGQNYEQY
TRBJ2-3 13 TRBV29-1 SVEGLAAYTDTQY
TRBJ1-5 13 TRBV27 ASSLGQPGNQPQH
TRBJ2-5 13 TRBV7-9 ASIDIQGQQETQY
TRBJ2-1 12 TRBV27 ASKKAGGSYEQF
TRBJ2-3 14 TRBV6-6 ASSPNLWGSTDTQY
TRBJ2-1 13 TRBV10-1 ASSESERFYNEQF